This TCR beta chain stems from a study of OX40 agonist ivuxolimab in advanced cancers. Study details: Having had anti-PD-1, anti-PD-L1 or anti-CTLA-4 therapy before was allowed, and roughly 39% had some.

Germline assignment: CDR1 MNHNY and CDR2 SVGAGI (reference sequence). Trimming cost V 6 bases and J 4 bases, with 7 bases left between them. CDR3 length: 12 amino acids. Generated by immunoSEQ multiplex PCR, the TCRdb table keeps only in-frame clones and is missing some. The data contain about 54,000 clones, around 88% of them singletons. The clonotype comes from an adult with an advanced solid tumor such as melanoma, head and neck, liver or kidney cancer. The starting material was CD4+ or CD8+ T cells sorted from blood, obtained in a trial of the OX40 agonist ivuxolimab. This chain links TRBV6-6 with TRBJ1-3, with D hard to call. The CDR3 nucleotides read TGTGCCAGCAGATTAGAAGGAAACACCATATATTTT. It is translated as CASRLEGNTIYF.